These 4 T cell receptor beta chains came from one sample sequenced in a study of T cell responses to AZD1222 COVID-19 vaccine. Assay used: immunoSEQ multiplex PCR; TCRdb lists only in-frame clones, some missing. Of just over 70,000 clones in the sample, less than 85% were seen once. This specimen consisted of peripheral blood, obtained on day 0 of AZD1222 vaccination. The receptors shown here come from an adult in good health.

The CDR3 sequence is CASSLEPDEIEQFF. Written as DNA, the CDR3 is TGCGCCAGCAGCTTGGAACCTGACGAGATAGAGCAGTTCTTC. V is TRBV5-1 and J is TRBJ2-1; no firm D call. Per germline, CDR1 SGHRS and CDR2 YFSETQ. V dropped 0 bases and J dropped 10 bases, with 14 bases sitting between them. This CDR3 spans 14 amino acids.

DNA of the CDR3: TGTGCCAGCAGCCTAGGAGAGGGGACCCAGTACTTC. Encoded protein: CASSLGEGTQYF. The chain carries TRBV11-3 and TRBJ2-5; possible D gene TRBD2, 5 bases. CDR3 length: 12 residues. Trimming shortened V by 5 bases and J by 7 bases, and 11 bases separated the two germline ends. Germline values: CDR1 SGHNT, CDR2 YENEEA.

V and J are TRBV2 and TRBJ2-7, with a tentative D call TRBD1 (6 bases). This CDR3 spans 13 amino acids. With 7 bases removed from V and 4 bases from J, the gap between germline ends came to 14 bases. Germline V gene sequence: CDR1 SNHLY, CDR2 FYNNEI. CDR3 in DNA: TGTGCCAGCACTTGGAAGGGACAATACGAGCAGTACTTC. Its protein product is CASTWKGQYEQYF.

The chain employs TRBV3-1 (or the pseudogene TRBV3-2) and TRBJ1-1; D gene uncertain. V was clipped by 1 base and J by 11 bases, with 11 bases between them. Germline V CDR1 and CDR2: LGHDT, YNNKEL (reference sequence). The CDR3 is 12 residues long. CDR3 nucleotides: TGTGCCAGCAGCCAAGGGCCTTCGACCGCTTTCTTT. Protein sequence: CASSQGPSTAFF.